This T cell receptor beta chain is from a study of CD8+ T cells in alopecia areata. Study-level information: For the treated group, dosing was oral tofacitinib at 5 to 10 mg twice daily. Patients took tofacitinib for 6 to 18 months, followed by 6 drug-free months.

The V end was cut by 1 base, the J end by 0 bases, with 10 bases between. The CDR3 is made up of 15 amino acids. Germline values: CDR1 GTSNPN, CDR2 SVGIG (reference sequence). RNA, once extracted, was reverse transcribed into cDNA for use as the sequencing template. TCRdb's table, derived via immunoSEQ multiplex PCR, lists solely in-frame clones and lacks some. The sample consists of some 200,000 clones, 50% to 70% of them appearing once. Indicated treatment: oral pan-JAK inhibitor, 5-10 mg twice daily. Comment on this clone: Its antigen is unidentified.

Study observations and caveats: Clonality was higher in lesional than normal scalp, especially in alopecia totalis/universalis.

The rearrangement uses TRBV30 and TRBJ1-5; a possible D gene is TRBD1 (6 bases). This specimen was CD4+ T cells sorted from blood, taken at week 4, from a patient treated with tofacitinib. This receptor was identified in a human donor with alopecia areata. The DNA of the CDR3 is TGTGCCTGGAGTGACGGGGGACATAGCAATCAGCCCCAGCATTTT. Its translation: CAWSDGGHSNQPQHF.